The 21 T cell receptor beta chains listed next were all sequenced from one sample in a study of cytomegalovirus exposure and HLA in healthy donors. The assay was immunoSEQ multiplex PCR, and TCRdb's table has in-frame clones only and misses some. Of more than 110,000 clones listed, 94% were seen once; the top ten hold roughly 1.9%. Sequencing was performed on PBMCs. Receptors were obtained from a man in his late teens or twenties in good health and CMV-seropositive.

The chain carries TRBV9 and TRBJ2-7, with 7 bases matching TRBD1. The CDR3 is made up of 14 amino acids. Germline loops: CDR1 SGDLS, CDR2 YYNGEE. With 4 bases clipped from V and 3 bases from J, the junction kept 7 bases outside the gene matches. CDR3 loop: CASSPGTAGYEQYF. CDR3 nucleotide sequence: TGTGCCAGCAGCCCGGGGACAGCAGGCTACGAGCAGTACTTC.

The gene calls are TRBV15 and TRBJ2-7; 10 nucleotides align to TRBD2. Trimming at V came to 0 bases and at J to 4 bases, leaving 12 bases not matched to a gene. Germline V lookup: CDR1 LNHNV, CDR2 YYDKDF (reference sequence). The CDR3 covers 18 residues. In nucleotides, the CDR3 is TGTGCCACCAGCAGAGATTCCCCTGAACTAGCGGGATGGTACGAGCAGTACTTC. The encoded protein is CATSRDSPELAGWYEQYF.

The rearrangement joins TRBV5-6 to TRBJ2-6, with D unclear. Trimming took 0 bases from V and 0 from J, leaving 13 bases between them. This CDR3 region has 18 residues. Germline CDR1 SGHDT, CDR2 YYEEEE. Here the CDR3 DNA reads TGTGCCAGCAGCTTGGTGGCAGGCTCATACTCTGGGGCCAACGTCCTGACTTTC. It encodes CASSLVAGSYSGANVLTF.

The chain recombines TRBV28 with TRBJ2-1; 8 nucleotides line up with TRBD2. The CDR3 length is 14 residues. V lost 10 bases and J lost 0; bases outside the gene matches: 5. CDR1 is MDHEN and CDR2 is SYDVKM in the germline V gene. CDR3 in amino acids: CATVAGSSYNEQFF. CDR3 coding DNA: TGTGCCACTGTAGCGGGGAGCTCCTACAATGAGCAGTTCTTC.

V usage is TRBV5-1 and J usage is TRBJ2-5; a weak D match, TRBD1 (7 bases). Trimming took 0 bases from V and 5 from J, leaving 14 bases between them. This CDR3 spans 15 amino acids. Germline assignment: CDR1 SGHRS and CDR2 YFSETQ. The CDR3 spells CASSLDGGGLETQYF. CDR3 bases: TGCGCCAGCAGCTTGGATGGAGGGGGCCTGGAGACCCAGTACTTC.

V gene TRBV29-1 combines with J gene TRBJ2-2; D gene unclear. The germline gives CDR1 SQVTM, CDR2 ANQGSEA. The V gene lost 4 bases and the J gene lost 4 bases, with 7 bases spanning the gap. The length of the CDR3 is 12 residues. CDR3 bases: TGCAGCGTTGTTAGATCCACCGGGGAGCTGTTTTTT. It yields the protein CSVVRSTGELFF.

There are a few counts of this clone. The gene calls are TRBV29-1 and TRBJ2-3, with 12 bases matching TRBD1. The CDR3 contains 14 residues. CDR1 is SQVTM, CDR2 ANQGSEA, per germline. V was clipped by 7 bases and J by 3 bases; unmatched bases: 5. The CDR3 sequence is CSGRDRGLTDTQYF. The CDR3 region has the DNA TGCAGCGGTCGGGACAGGGGGCTAACAGATACGCAGTATTTT.

V usage is TRBV2 and J usage is TRBJ2-1, with D possibly matching TRBD2 (5 bases). CDR3 length: 12 amino acids. V was shortened by 7 bases and J by 8 bases, with 12 bases between the two germline ends. Looked up from germline, CDR1 is SNHLY and CDR2 is FYNNEI. In DNA, the CDR3 is TGTGCCAGCATGGGAGCCAAGGATGAGCAGTTCTTC. Protein product: CASMGAKDEQFF.

In its sample, this clone was seen once. The chain uses TRBV28 and TRBJ1-5; D is uncertain. CDR3 length equals 15 residues. CDR1 and CDR2 (germline): MDHEN, SYDVKM. Deletions cut 3 bases from V and 2 bases from J, with 11 bases between. For the CDR3, the DNA is TGTGCCAGCAGTTTTATTGGGGAGCGCAATCAGCCCCAGCATTTT. This sequence encodes CASSFIGERNQPQHF.

The chain employs TRBV11-2 and TRBJ2-1; D gene ambiguous. CDR1 is SGHAT, CDR2 FQNNGV, per germline. V lost 4 bases to trimming and J lost 7 bases, with 2 bases between them. This CDR3 is 10 amino acids long. In nucleotides, the CDR3 is TGTGCCAGCAGCTCGAATGAGCAGTTCTTC. Residues: CASSSNEQFF.

V usage is TRBV5-1 and J usage is TRBJ1-1, with 8 bases matching TRBD1. The CDR3 has 14 amino acids. Germline-derived CDR1 and CDR2 are SGHRS and YFSETQ. V was clipped by 1 base and J by 4 bases; unmatched bases: 3. The CDR3 sequence: CASSLSQGATEAFF. As DNA, the CDR3 is TGCGCCAGCAGCTTGAGTCAGGGGGCCACTGAAGCTTTCTTT.

The chain is built from TRBV2 and TRBJ1-5; TRBD1 matches at 7 bases. This CDR3 spans 15 amino acids. The germline CDR1 and CDR2 sequences are SNHLY and FYNNEI. J gave up 2 bases and V 4 bases, and 5 bases lay outside the gene matches. CDR3 DNA sequence: TGTGCCAGCAGTGCGGGGGGGACAGGCAATCAGCCCCAGCATTTT. Translation: CASSAGGTGNQPQHF.

The V call is TRBV2, the J call TRBJ2-7; 12 nucleotides agree with TRBD2. Per germline, CDR1 SNHLY and CDR2 FYNNEI. The CDR3 has 15 residues. J gave up 4 bases and V 4 bases, and 5 bases lay outside the gene matches. Here the CDR3 DNA reads TGTGCCAGCAGTGTTCCGACTAGCGGGAGTTACGAGCAGTACTTC. Its protein is CASSVPTSGSYEQYF.

The rearrangement links TRBV5-1 to TRBJ1-2; D not certain. The CDR3 consists of 16 residues. V dropped 1 base and J dropped 4 bases, with 17 bases sitting between them. Germline values: CDR1 SGHRS, CDR2 YFSETQ. The CDR3 DNA reads as TGCGCCAGCAGCTTGATTATCGGGGAGTCAGGCTATGGCTACACCTTC. Translating gives CASSLIIGESGYGYTF.

This chain uses TRBV4-1 with TRBJ2-7, with D possibly matching TRBD1 (6 bases). V shed 0 bases and J shed 4 bases, with 13 bases lying between them. CDR1 is MGHRA and CDR2 is YSYEKL in the germline V gene. This CDR3 is 15 amino acids long. This chain's CDR3 is CASSQEGRGGYEQYF. CDR3 bases: TGCGCCAGCAGCCAAGAAGGGAGAGGGGGTTACGAGCAGTACTTC.

The chain carries TRBV28 and TRBJ1-3, with TRBD1 matching 8 bases. This CDR3 region has 14 residues. Germline V lookup: CDR1 MDHEN, CDR2 SYDVKM. J lost 3 bases, V lost 5 bases, and 3 bases had no gene match. CDR3 sequence reads: CASSRTGSGNTIYF. The DNA for the CDR3 is TGTGCCAGCAGTCGGACAGGGAGTGGAAACACCATATATTTT.

The V and J genes are TRBV18 and TRBJ1-1, with 8 nucleotides matching TRBD1. Germline V gene lookup returns CDR1 KGHSH and CDR2 LQKENI. The CDR3 sequence is 15 residues long. The junction had 9 bases not matched to a gene; V was cut back by 3 bases and J by 6 bases. The CDR3: CASSPQGALKAEAFF. CDR3 coding DNA: TGTGCCAGCTCACCTCAGGGGGCGCTGAAAGCTGAAGCTTTCTTT.

This clone was found once. CDR3 sequence (DNA): TGTGCCAGCAGCTTAGGTCAGGTGAGCTCCTACAATGAGCAGTTCTTC. This translates into CASSLGQVSSYNEQFF. V is TRBV13 and J is TRBJ2-1, with D hard to call. CDR3 length equals 16 residues. Looked up from germline, CDR1 is PRHDT and CDR2 is FYEKMQ (reference sequence). The V gene lost 0 bases and the J gene lost 0 bases, with 9 bases spanning the gap.

The V call is TRBV27, the J call TRBJ2-7; TRBD2 might be the D (5 bases). The CDR3 extends over 13 amino acids. Germline CDR1 reads MNHEY; CDR2 reads SMNVEV (reference sequence). The V and J ends lost 8 bases and 2 bases respectively, with 13 bases between them. Written as DNA, the CDR3 is TGTGCCAGCGCCCTCGGGATCACCTACGAGCAGTACTTC. Translated: CASALGITYEQYF.

The V and J genes are TRBV28 and TRBJ1-5; the D gene is possibly TRBD1 (6 bases). The ends were cut back, 7 bases at V and 6 bases at J, with 10 bases in the middle. Per the germline V gene, CDR1 is MDHEN and CDR2 is SYDVKM. The CDR3 contains 12 residues. CDR3: CASTRGLQPQHF. CDR3 DNA sequence: TGTGCCAGCACCAGGGGCCTTCAGCCCCAGCATTTT.

This clone was counted a single time. The chain uses TRBV28 and TRBJ1-3; the D gene is possibly TRBD1 (5 bases). Germline CDR1 is MDHEN and CDR2 is SYDVKM. With 3 bases removed from V and 3 bases from J, the gap between germline ends came to 12 bases. There are 15 residues in the CDR3. This CDR3 reads CASSFRGLSGNTIYF. DNA for the CDR3: TGTGCCAGCAGTTTTAGGGGTTTGAGTGGAAACACCATATATTTT.